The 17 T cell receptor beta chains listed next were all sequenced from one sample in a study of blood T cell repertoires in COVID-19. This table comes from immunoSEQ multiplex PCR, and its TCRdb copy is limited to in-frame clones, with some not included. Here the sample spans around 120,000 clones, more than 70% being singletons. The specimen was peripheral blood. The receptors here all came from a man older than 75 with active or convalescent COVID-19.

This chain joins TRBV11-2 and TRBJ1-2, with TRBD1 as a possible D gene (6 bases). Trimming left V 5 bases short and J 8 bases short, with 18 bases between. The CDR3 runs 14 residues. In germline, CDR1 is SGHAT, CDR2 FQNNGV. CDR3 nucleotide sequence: TGTGCCAGCAGCATCGGGACAACCCTATCCGGCTACACCTTC. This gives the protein CASSIGTTLSGYTF.

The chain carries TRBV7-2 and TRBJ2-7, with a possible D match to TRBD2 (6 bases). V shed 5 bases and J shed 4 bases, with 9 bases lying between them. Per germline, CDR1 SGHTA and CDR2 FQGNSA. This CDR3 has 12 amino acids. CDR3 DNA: TGTGCCAGCAGCGCCGGGGGTTACGAGCAGTACTTC. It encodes CASSAGGYEQYF.

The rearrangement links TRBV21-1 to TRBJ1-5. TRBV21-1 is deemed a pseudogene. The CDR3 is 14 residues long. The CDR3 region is CASSPSEFHQPQHF. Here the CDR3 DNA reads TGTGCCAGCAGCCCCTCGGAGTTCCATCAGCCCCAGCATTTT.

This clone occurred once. The CDR3 reads CASSPASRGGSPLHF. As DNA, the CDR3 is TGTGCCAGCTCACCAGCGTCGCGGGGTGGATCACCCCTCCACTTT. The gene calls are TRBV18 and TRBJ1-6; D gene unclear. CDR1 and CDR2 (germline): KGHSH, LQKENI. The CDR3 sequence is 15 residues long. V dropped 2 bases and J dropped 10 bases, with 15 bases sitting between them.

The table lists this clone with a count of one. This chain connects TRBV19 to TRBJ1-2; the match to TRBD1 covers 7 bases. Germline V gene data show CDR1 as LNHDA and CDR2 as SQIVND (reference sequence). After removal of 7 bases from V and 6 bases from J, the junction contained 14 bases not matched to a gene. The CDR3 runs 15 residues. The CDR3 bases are TGTGCCAGTAATCCGACAGGGCGCATCATGAATGGCTACACCTTC. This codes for CASNPTGRIMNGYTF.

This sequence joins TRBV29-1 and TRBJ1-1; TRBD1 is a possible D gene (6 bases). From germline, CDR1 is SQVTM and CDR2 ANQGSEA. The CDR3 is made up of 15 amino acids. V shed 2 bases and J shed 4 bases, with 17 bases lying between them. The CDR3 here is CSVERTALRGTEAFF. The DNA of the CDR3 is TGCAGCGTTGAACGGACAGCTCTCAGGGGCACTGAAGCTTTCTTT. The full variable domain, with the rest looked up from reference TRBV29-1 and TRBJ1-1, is SAVISQKPSRDICQRGTSLTIQCQVDSQVTMMFWYRQQPGQSLTLIATANQGSEATYESGFVIDKFPISRPNLTFSTLTVSNMSPEDSSIYLCSVERTALRGTEAFFGQGTRLTVV.

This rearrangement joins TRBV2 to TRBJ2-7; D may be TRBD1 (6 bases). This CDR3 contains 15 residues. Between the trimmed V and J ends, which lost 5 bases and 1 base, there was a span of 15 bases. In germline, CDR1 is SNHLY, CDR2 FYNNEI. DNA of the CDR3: TGTGCCAGCAGTTCTGGACAGCTAATTTCCTACGAGCAGTACTTC. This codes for CASSSGQLISYEQYF.

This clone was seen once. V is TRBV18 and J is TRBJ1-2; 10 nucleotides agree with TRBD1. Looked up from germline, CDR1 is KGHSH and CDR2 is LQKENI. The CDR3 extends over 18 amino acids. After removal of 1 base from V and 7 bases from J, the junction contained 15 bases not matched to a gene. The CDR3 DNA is TGTGCCAGCTCACCACAGGGACAGGGGCTCGTCGTGGAGAGTGGCTACACCTTC. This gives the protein CASSPQGQGLVVESGYTF.

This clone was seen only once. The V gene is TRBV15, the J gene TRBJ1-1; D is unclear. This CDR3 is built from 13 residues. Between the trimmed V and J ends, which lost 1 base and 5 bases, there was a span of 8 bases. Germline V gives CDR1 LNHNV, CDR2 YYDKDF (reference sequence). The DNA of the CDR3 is TGTGCCACCAGCAGAGGAAGCGCTACTGAAGCTTTCTTT. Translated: CATSRGSATEAFF.

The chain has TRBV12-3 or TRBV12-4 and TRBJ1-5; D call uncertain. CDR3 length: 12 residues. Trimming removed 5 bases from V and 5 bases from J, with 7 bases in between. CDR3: CASSQDYQPQHF. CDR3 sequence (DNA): TGTGCCAGCAGTCAGGACTATCAGCCCCAGCATTTT.

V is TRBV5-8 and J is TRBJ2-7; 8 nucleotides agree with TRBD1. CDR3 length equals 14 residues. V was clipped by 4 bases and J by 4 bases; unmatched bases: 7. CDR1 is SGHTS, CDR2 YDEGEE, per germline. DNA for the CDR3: TGTGCCAGCAGCAGCGACCGGACAGGGTACGAGCAGTACTTC. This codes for CASSSDRTGYEQYF.

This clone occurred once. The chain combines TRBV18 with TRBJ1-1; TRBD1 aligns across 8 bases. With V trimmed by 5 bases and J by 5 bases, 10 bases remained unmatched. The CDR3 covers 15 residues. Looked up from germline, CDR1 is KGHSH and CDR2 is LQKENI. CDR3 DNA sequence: TGTGCCAGCTCAGCACACAGGGGGGCAGTTACTGAAGCTTTCTTT. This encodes CASSAHRGAVTEAFF.

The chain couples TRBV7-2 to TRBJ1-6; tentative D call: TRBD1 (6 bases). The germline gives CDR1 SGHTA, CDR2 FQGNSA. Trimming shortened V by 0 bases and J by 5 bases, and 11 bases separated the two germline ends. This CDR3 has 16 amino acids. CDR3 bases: TGTGCCAGCAGCTTAGCTGTCAGGGGTAATAATTCACCCCTCCACTTT. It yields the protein CASSLAVRGNNSPLHF.

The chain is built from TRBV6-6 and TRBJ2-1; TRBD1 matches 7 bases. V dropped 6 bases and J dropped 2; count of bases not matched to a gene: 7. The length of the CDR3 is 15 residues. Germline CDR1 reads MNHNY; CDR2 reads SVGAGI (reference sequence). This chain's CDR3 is CASSWDSPAYNEQFF. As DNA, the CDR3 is TGTGCCAGCAGCTGGGACAGTCCAGCCTACAATGAGCAGTTCTTC.

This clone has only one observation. CDR3 region: CASRGQGSYEQYF. The CDR3 region has the DNA TGTGCCAGCAGGGGACAGGGTTCCTACGAGCAGTACTTC. The genes are TRBV6-5 and TRBJ2-7, with 9 bases aligning to TRBD1. Germline V lookup: CDR1 MNHEY, CDR2 SVGAGI. Trimming took 6 bases from V and 1 from J; bases not matched to a gene: 1. The CDR3 is 13 amino acids.

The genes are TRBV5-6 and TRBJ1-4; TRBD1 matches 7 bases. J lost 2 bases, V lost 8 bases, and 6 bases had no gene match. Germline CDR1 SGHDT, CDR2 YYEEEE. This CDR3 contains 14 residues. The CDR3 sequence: CASVRGATNEKLFF. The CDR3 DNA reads TGTGCCAGTGTCAGGGGGGCGACTAATGAAAAACTGTTTTTT.

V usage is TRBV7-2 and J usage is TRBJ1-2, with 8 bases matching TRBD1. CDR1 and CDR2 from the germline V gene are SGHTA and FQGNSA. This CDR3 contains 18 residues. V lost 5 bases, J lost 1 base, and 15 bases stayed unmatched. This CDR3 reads CASSQQGTGRVFNYGYTF. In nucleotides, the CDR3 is TGTGCCAGCAGCCAACAAGGGACAGGCCGAGTTTTTAACTATGGCTACACCTTC.